One and the same sample provided the 32 T cell receptor beta chains below, sequenced in a study of molecular identifiers for immune sequencing clone quantification. TCRdb reprocessed the PCR reads with MiXCR, giving one entry per CDR3 protein. The sample includes hundreds of thousands of distinct CDR3 sequences, about 25% of them seen just once. Material for sequencing was naive CD8+ T cells from blood, with Jurkat cell RNA spiked in. Subset here: FACS-sorted CD8+CD4-CCR7+CD45RA+ naive T cells. The source is a human donor in good health. Some libraries in this study had Jurkat cell RNA spiked in.

This clonotype was counted ten times or more. The chain links TRBV7-9 to TRBJ2-7; D is unresolved. The CDR3 covers 13 residues. Germline values: CDR1 SEHNR, CDR2 FQNEAQ (reference sequence). V lost 4 bases and J 2 bases, leaving 9 bases between the germline ends. The CDR3 protein is CASSYPLAYEQYF. The CDR3 coding sequence is TGTGCCAGCAGCTACCCTCTGGCCTACGAGCAGTACTTC.

V usage is TRBV11-2 and J usage is TRBJ1-3; tentatively, D is TRBD1 (5 bases). Germline CDR1 reads SGHAT; CDR2 reads FQNNGV. Trimming removed 4 bases from V and 2 bases from J, with 12 bases in between. There are 15 residues in the CDR3. This CDR3 is CASSSGPVAGNTIYF. CDR3 bases: TGTGCCAGCAGCTCAGGGCCGGTTGCTGGAAACACCATATATTTT.

This clonotype occurred many times. A junction boundary mismatches the germline segment, possibly from a read error. The V call is TRBV9, the J call TRBJ2-7; D is uncertain. The CDR3 runs to 12 residues. The germline V gene has CDR1 SGDLS and CDR2 YYNGEE. In nucleotides, the CDR3 is TGTGCCAGCAGCGCGGACCTCCAATTTTCGGCATTC. Translating it yields CASSADLQFSAF.

This clonotype came up once. This sequence may be a read error, since a much larger clone differs from it by one base. V is TRBV9 and J is TRBJ2-1; D ambiguous. V lost 4 bases and J 7 bases, leaving 18 bases between the germline ends. Germline V CDR1 and CDR2: SGDLS, YYNGEE. The CDR3 runs 15 residues. Written as DNA, the CDR3 is TGTGCCAGCAGCTTCCGGGCCCGACCTCCTAATGAGCAGTTCTTC. Its translation is CASSFRARPPNEQFF.

This clonotype appeared many times. V and J are TRBV11-2 and TRBJ1-1; D may be TRBD1 (6 bases). The CDR3 runs 14 residues. Germline-derived CDR1 and CDR2 are SGHAT and FQNNGV. V lost 1 base and J 8 bases, leaving 14 bases between the germline ends. The CDR3 nucleotides are TGTGCCAGCAGCTTAGTCGGGGGCGAGATGGAAGCTTTCTTT. Encoded protein: CASSLVGGEMEAFF.

Comment on this clonotype: Since a much larger clone is just one base distant, this may be a read error. The J gene is TRBJ2-1, the V gene TRBV11-2; TRBD2 agrees at 7 bases. The CDR3 has 15 residues. V was pared by 5 bases and J by 0 bases, with 4 bases of the junction left unmatched. Germline V gene data show CDR1 as SGHAT and CDR2 as FQNNGV. CDR3 DNA sequence: TGTGCCAGCAGCCCCAGCGGGATCTCCTACAATGAGCAGTTCTTC. Protein: CASSPSGISYNEQFF.

Turning to this clonotype: A much larger clone is a single base away; this may be a read error. This rearrangement joins TRBV5-6 to TRBJ1-1, with D uncertain. The CDR3 length is 12 residues. Germline V lookup: CDR1 SGHDT, CDR2 YYEEEE. CDR3 nucleotides: TGTGCCAGCAGCTTCTACGGCACTGAAGCTCTCTTT. Protein product: CASSFYGTEALF.

A few counts support this clonotype. The chain links TRBV7-2 to TRBJ2-3; a weak D match, TRBD1 (6 bases). The CDR3 spans 14 residues. The germline V gene has CDR1 SGHTA and CDR2 FQGNSA. Trimming cost V 4 bases and J 5 bases, with 13 bases left between them. The CDR3 reads CASSSPGVVDTQYF. The CDR3 coding sequence is TGTGCCAGCAGCTCCCCAGGGGTTGTAGATACGCAGTATTTT. The full variable domain, in which reference TRBV7-2 and TRBJ2-3 provide the parts outside the CDR3, is GAGVSQSPSNKVTEKGKDVELRCDPISGHTALYWYRQSLGQGLEFLIYFQGNSAPDKSGLPSDRFSAERTGGSVSTLTIQRTQQEDSAVYLCASSSPGVVDTQYFGPGTRLTVL.

Concerning this clonotype itself: A much larger clone differs from this one at a single base, so this may be a read error. J is TRBJ2-3 and V is TRBV20-1, with D unresolved. This CDR3 is 10 amino acids long. Germline lookup yields CDR1 DFQATT and CDR2 SNEGSKA (reference sequence). In DNA, the CDR3 is TGCATTGCTAGAGGAGATACGCAGTATTTT. Protein: CIARGDTQYF.

A word on this clonotype: A much larger clone lies a single base off, so this may be a read error. The CDR3 coding sequence is TGTGCTAGTGATTTGGATGAAGCGGGAATGGTGACCCAGTACTTC. Its protein product is CASDLDEAGMVTQYF. V gene TRBV12-5 combines with J gene TRBJ2-5; TRBD2 aligns across 7 bases. Germline V CDR1 and CDR2: LGHNT, FRNRAP. The CDR3 contains 15 residues.

This clonotype has a count of ten or more. The rearrangement links TRBV7-9 to TRBJ2-7, with D hard to call. CDR1 is SEHNR and CDR2 is FQNEAQ in the germline V gene (reference sequence). CDR3 size: 12 residues. The ends were cut back, 5 bases at V and 2 bases at J, with 7 bases in the middle. In DNA form, the CDR3 reads TGTGCCAGCAGCAGGAGCACCTACGAGCAGTACTTC. This gives the protein CASSRSTYEQYF.

This clonotype showed up just a few times. The chain carries TRBV28 and TRBJ2-7; D unresolved. The CDR3 covers 13 residues. Germline-derived CDR1 and CDR2 are MDHEN and SYDVKM. V was trimmed by 7 bases and J by 7 bases, leaving 17 bases between them. The CDR3 loop reads CASTLVPTEEQYF. In DNA form, the CDR3 reads TGTGCCAGCACTCTAGTCCCTACGGAGGAGCAGTACTTC.

This clonotype was seen only a few times. The chain combines TRBV6-2 or TRBV6-3 with TRBJ2-3; possibly TRBD1 for D (5 bases). The V gene lost 5 bases and the J gene lost 11 bases, with 23 bases spanning the gap. The CDR3 is 15 amino acids. Germline lookup yields CDR1 MNHEY and CDR2 SVGEGT. The CDR3 sequence is CASSPSQGRPTGQYF. CDR3 DNA: TGTGCCAGCAGTCCATCCCAGGGCAGGCCTACCGGGCAGTATTTT.

The chain is built from TRBV19 and TRBJ2-1; D unresolved. Germline V gene lookup returns CDR1 LNHDA and CDR2 SQIVND (reference sequence). This CDR3 is 15 amino acids long. V lost 3 bases and J 3 bases, leaving 12 bases between the germline ends. The CDR3 region has the DNA TGTGCCAGTAGTATTGGAGATCGGAGCTACAATGAGCAGTTCTTC. It codes for CASSIGDRSYNEQFF. The whole variable domain, filled in from reference TRBV19 and TRBJ2-1, reads DGGITQSPKYLFRKEGQNVTLSCEQNLNHDAMYWYRQDPGQGLRLIYYSQIVNDFQKGDIAEGYSVSREKKESFPLTVTSAQKNPTAFYLCASSIGDRSYNEQFFGPGTRLTVL.

The CDR3 nucleotides are TGCGCCAGCAGCTCCAGAAAGGGCGACCCGCTCTCTCACGTCGGGGAGCTGTTTTTT. Translation: CASSSRKGDPLSHVGELFF. The chain has TRBV4-3 and TRBJ2-2; D gene uncertain. Germline CDR1 reads LGHNA; CDR2 reads YSLEER. V lost 5 bases and J 7 bases, leaving 29 bases between the germline ends. The CDR3 loop spans 19 amino acids.

Concerning this clonotype: A much larger clone sits a single nucleotide away, making a read error possible. V gene TRBV20-1 combines with J gene TRBJ2-7; 10 bases align to TRBD2. The V gene end was trimmed by 5 bases and the J gene end by 3 bases; junction bases not matched to a gene: 7. Germline assignment: CDR1 DFQATT and CDR2 SNEGSKA (reference sequence). This CDR3 has 14 residues. CDR3 sequence: CSAGAGLADYEQYF. DNA for the CDR3: TGCAGTGCTGGTGCCGGACTAGCGGACTACGAGCAGTACTTC.

In this sample, this clonotype turned up a few times. The chain uses TRBV27 and TRBJ1-5; tentatively, D is TRBD1 (5 bases). Per the germline V gene, CDR1 is MNHEY and CDR2 is SMNVEV (reference sequence). V dropped 6 bases and J dropped 0 bases, with 12 bases sitting between them. This CDR3 contains 15 residues. CDR3 amino acids: CASSYRFYSNQPQHF. CDR3 nucleotide sequence: TGTGCCAGCAGCTACAGGTTTTATAGCAATCAGCCCCAGCATTTT.

V usage is TRBV10-3 and J usage is TRBJ1-6; tentatively, D is TRBD1 (5 bases). V was shortened by 3 bases and J by 6 bases, with 12 bases between the two germline ends. Germline-derived CDR1 and CDR2 are ENHRY and SYGVKD. This CDR3 is 15 amino acids long. CDR3 nucleotide sequence: TGTGCCATCAGTGAACAGGAGGGCAGTAATTCACCCCTCCACTTT. Protein sequence: CAISEQEGSNSPLHF.

The CDR3 sequence: CASSLERTWGETQYF. The CDR3 DNA is TGTGCCAGCAGCTTGGAGCGGACTTGGGGGGAGACCCAGTACTTC. The rearrangement uses TRBV7-2 and TRBJ2-5; possibly TRBD1 or TRBD2 for D (5 bases each). Germline V gene sequence: CDR1 SGHTA, CDR2 FQGNSA. CDR3 length equals 15 residues. Trimming removed 3 bases from V and 5 bases from J, with 16 bases in between. Looking up the rest from reference TRBV7-2 and TRBJ2-5 gives the full variable domain: GAGVSQSPSNKVTEKGKDVELRCDPISGHTALYWYRQSLGQGLEFLIYFQGNSAPDKSGLPSDRFSAERTGGSVSTLTIQRTQQEDSAVYLCASSLERTWGETQYFGPGTRLLVL.

The chain carries TRBV27 and TRBJ2-7; TRBD2 is a possible D gene (7 bases). V gave up 10 bases and J gave up 5 bases, with 24 bases separating them. Per the germline V gene, CDR1 is MNHEY and CDR2 is SMNVEV (reference sequence). The CDR3 loop spans 15 amino acids. The CDR3 coding sequence is TGTGCCACCTCAGTGGGGGCGGGAGACGGAGACGAGCAGTACTTC. It translates to CATSVGAGDGDEQYF.

With regard to this clonotype: A junction boundary mismatches the germline segment, possibly from a read error. This chain uses TRBV9 with TRBJ2-7; the D is unclear. This CDR3 has 13 residues. Germline V gene sequence: CDR1 SGDLS, CDR2 YYNGEE. The CDR3 loop reads CACSVGGSYEQYF. The CDR3 DNA reads as TGTGCCTGCAGCGTAGGCGGCTCCTACGAGCAGTACTTC.

To note about this clonotype: A much larger clone sits a single nucleotide away, making a read error possible. This rearrangement joins TRBV4-2 to TRBJ2-2; 8 bases fit TRBD2. Germline V gene lookup returns CDR1 LGHNA and CDR2 YNFKEQ. The CDR3 is 17 amino acids. CDR3 region: CASSQHRAGASTRELFF. In DNA form, the CDR3 reads TGTGCCAGCAGCCAACACCGAGCGGGAGCGAGCACCAGGGAGCTGTTTTTT.

This clonotype came up many times. This chain links TRBV12-3 or TRBV12-4 with TRBJ2-4, with D possibly matching TRBD2 (7 bases). The V end lost 3 bases, the J end lost 3 bases, and 12 bases lay between the germline ends. The CDR3 has 15 residues. In nucleotides, the CDR3 is TGTGCCAGCAGTTTGGAGGGAGGGGGCAAAAACATTCAGTACTTC. Translation gives CASSLEGGGKNIQYF.

The chain couples TRBV19 to TRBJ2-7; the match to TRBD1 covers 8 bases. The germline CDR1 and CDR2 sequences are LNHDA and SQIVND (reference sequence). CDR3 length: 16 amino acids. V lost 4 bases and J lost 2; bases outside the gene matches: 10. The CDR3 here is CASSTTGQGRPYEQYF. The CDR3 nucleotides read TGTGCCAGTAGTACCACCGGACAGGGAAGGCCCTACGAGCAGTACTTC. The full variable domain, its missing parts supplied by reference TRBV19 and TRBJ2-7, is DGGITQSPKYLFRKEGQNVTLSCEQNLNHDAMYWYRQDPGQGLRLIYYSQIVNDFQKGDIAEGYSVSREKKESFPLTVTSAQKNPTAFYLCASSTTGQGRPYEQYFGPGTRLTVT.

This clonotype has only a few counts. V and J are TRBV7-9 and TRBJ1-2, with D possibly matching TRBD1 (5 bases). This CDR3 is built from 13 residues. The germline V gene encodes CDR1 SEHNR and CDR2 FQNEAQ (reference sequence). With 5 bases removed from V and 4 bases from J, the gap between germline ends came to 11 bases. CDR3 sequence (DNA): TGTGCCAGCAGCCCGACAGCCCCCTATGGCTACACCTTC. Its protein product is CASSPTAPYGYTF.

This clonotype was picked up a small number of times. V and J are TRBV27 and TRBJ2-7, with TRBD1 identical over 10 bases. CDR3 size: 15 residues. CDR1 and CDR2 from the germline V gene are MNHEY and SMNVEV (reference sequence). V trimming: 6 bases; J trimming: 3 bases; junction bases outside the gene matches: 8. The CDR3 reads CASRLWGTGDYEQYF. In DNA form, the CDR3 reads TGTGCCAGCAGGCTATGGGGGACAGGGGACTACGAGCAGTACTTC.

Points on this clonotype: A much larger clonotype is one base distant, so this may be a read error. The conserved closing phenylalanine or tryptophan is absent in this CDR3, likely reflecting a read error. The genes are TRBV7-9 and TRBJ1-6, with TRBD1 as a possible D gene (5 bases). The CDR3 loop spans 15 amino acids. V was trimmed by 6 bases and J by 6 bases, leaving 15 bases between them. Germline CDR1 reads SEHNR; CDR2 reads FQNEAQ (reference sequence). CDR3 sequence (DNA): TGTGCCAGCAGGCTTCCGGGCAGGGTTAATTCACCCCTCCACCTT. Translating gives CASRLPGRVNSPLHL.

This clonotype has at least ten counts. The rearrangement joins TRBV5-6 to TRBJ1-5; D might be TRBD1 (5 bases). The V gene lost 3 bases and the J gene lost 5 bases, with 9 bases spanning the gap. Germline CDR1 and CDR2: SGHDT and YYEEEE. The CDR3 contains 13 residues. The CDR3 is CASSWGWDQPQHF. For the CDR3, the DNA is TGTGCCAGCAGCTGGGGGTGGGATCAGCCCCAGCATTTT. Supplemented by reference TRBV5-6 and TRBJ1-5, the full variable domain reads DAGVTQSPTHLIKTRGQQVTLRCSPKSGHDTVSWYQQALGQGPQFIFQYYEEEERQRGNFPDRFSGHQFPNYSSELNVNALLLGDSALYLCASSWGWDQPQHFGDGTRLSIL.

The rearrangement uses TRBV7-2 and TRBJ2-1, with a tentative D call TRBD2 (5 bases). This CDR3 region has 15 residues. Looked up from germline, CDR1 is SGHTA and CDR2 is FQGNSA. V was trimmed by 5 bases and J by 5 bases, leaving 16 bases between them. CDR3 nucleotides: TGTGCCAGCAGCCCCGGGCCCTCGGGAAACAATGAGCAGTTCTTC. Translated: CASSPGPSGNNEQFF.

This clonotype occurred many times. The chain couples TRBV27 to TRBJ2-3; 9 bases match TRBD1. V lost 6 bases to trimming and J lost 3 bases; unmatched junction nucleotides: 10. The CDR3 runs 16 residues. Germline V CDR1 and CDR2: MNHEY, SMNVEV (reference sequence). The CDR3 nucleotides are TGTGCCAGCAGACCCACAGGGGGCCCTTTTACAGATACGCAGTATTTT. Translating it yields CASRPTGGPFTDTQYF.

This clonotype was seen many times. The J gene is TRBJ1-1, the V gene TRBV9; D unresolved. CDR1 and CDR2 from the germline V gene are SGDLS and YYNGEE. This CDR3 has 14 amino acids. With 2 bases removed from V and 1 base from J, the gap between germline ends came to 9 bases. The CDR3 DNA follows: TGTGCCAGCAGCGTCGGCGAGACGAACACTGAAGCTTTCTTT. Translated: CASSVGETNTEAFF. Full variable domain (rest looked up from reference TRBV9 and TRBJ1-1): DSGVTQTPKHLITATGQRVTLRCSPRSGDLSVYWYQQSLDQGLQFLIQYYNGEERAKGNILERFSAQQFPDLHSELNLSSLELGDSALYFCASSVGETNTEAFFGQGTRLTVV.

In its sample, this clonotype was seen a few times. This chain joins TRBV4-3 and TRBJ2-1; unclear D gene. The CDR3 is 16 residues long. V lost 0 bases, J lost 0 bases, and 9 bases lay in between. Germline CDR1 reads LGHNA; CDR2 reads YSLEER. The CDR3 DNA reads as TGCGCCAGCAGCCAAGATAGCACAGTCTCCTACAATGAGCAGTTCTTC. The encoded protein is CASSQDSTVSYNEQFF.